Listed below are T cell receptor beta chains from one sample, sequenced in a study of human T cells and chemical hapten exposure. TCRdb itself ran the RACE reads through MiXCR, one entry per CDR3 protein. The sample includes some 78,000 distinct CDR3 sequences, about 9% of them seen just once. The source material was whole blood. Receptors were obtained from a male donor in good health. Some clones in this sample may be carry-over from other donors' samples. Both conserved end residues are part of each CDR3. The D gene is left open where the match is weak. Clone size appears in some rows only: once, few, many, or a class for an expanded clone.

V gene	D gene	clone size	J gene	CDR3 DNA	CDR3 protein
TRBV7-9	-	-	TRBJ1-3	TGTGCCAGCACCCCCCGGGGGGTAGCTGGAAACACCATATATTTT	CASTPRGVAGNTIYF
TRBV6-6	TRBD2	many	TRBJ2-3	TGTGCCAGCAGTTACTCCCGACTAGCGGGAAGTGCAGATACGCAGTATTTT	CASSYSRLAGSADTQYF
TRBV29-1	TRBD1	-	TRBJ1-2	TGCAGCGTTGAAGAAAGGGGCCAGGGGGTCGGGGGCGGCTACACCTTC	CSVEERGQGVGGGYTF
TRBV12-3/TRBV12-4	TRBD1	few	TRBJ2-5	TGTGCCAGCAGTTCAGGCAGCGGACAGGGCTGGGAGACCCAGTACTTC	CASSSGSGQGWETQYF
TRBV5-1	-	few	TRBJ2-3	TGCGCCAGCAGCTTGGTGCCTGAGAGCACAGATACGCAGTATTTT	CASSLVPESTDTQYF
TRBV29-1	-	few	TRBJ1-1	TGCAGCGTTGATAGGCGAACTATGAACACTGAAGCTTTCTTT	CSVDRRTMNTEAFF
TRBV27	-	-	TRBJ1-5	TGTGCCAGCAGTTTTAGGGGAGGTCAGCCCCAGCATTTT	CASSFRGGQPQHF
TRBV6-6	-	few	TRBJ2-1	TGTGCCAGCCAAGACCCGTTAGCTACCTACAATGAGCAGTTCTTC	CASQDPLATYNEQFF
TRBV7-2	-	-	TRBJ1-3	TGTGCCAGCAGCTCGGACAGAAATGGAAACACCATATATTTT	CASSSDRNGNTIYF
TRBV7-9	-	few	TRBJ1-2	TGTGCCAGCAGCTTAGATGATGGCTACACCTTC	CASSLDDGYTF
TRBV3-1	-	-	TRBJ2-1	TGTGCCAGCAGCCAAGATGAAACCAACTACTACAATGAGCAGTTCTTC	CASSQDETNYYNEQFF
TRBV7-3	-	few	TRBJ2-7	TGTGCCAGCAGCTTAAATTTGGGTGCAGGGAACGAGCAGTACTTC	CASSLNLGAGNEQYF
TRBV15	-	few	TRBJ2-7	TGTGCCACCAGTGTCAACAGGGCGTCCTACGAGCAGTACTTC	CATSVNRASYEQYF
TRBV5-1	-	many	TRBJ1-1	TGCGCCAGCAGCAAACCGGGACCCACGAACACTGAAGCTTTCTTT	CASSKPGPTNTEAFF
TRBV12-3/TRBV12-4	-	-	TRBJ2-1	TGTGCCAGCAGTTCCCAAGGTGACAATGAGCAGTTCTTC	CASSSQGDNEQFF
TRBV20-1	TRBD2	-	TRBJ2-1	TGCAGTGCTAGCGGTACTAGCGGCTACAATGAGCAGTTCTTC	CSASGTSGYNEQFF
TRBV18	TRBD2	few	TRBJ2-1	TGTGCCAGCTCACCGAGGACTAGCGGGCTTTTAAATGAGCAGTTCTTC	CASSPRTSGLLNEQFF
TRBV9	-	few	TRBJ2-3	TGTGCCAGCAGCCCCCCATTGGGACCCAGGCCAGCAGATACGCAGTATTTT	CASSPPLGPRPADTQYF
TRBV12-5	TRBD1	-	TRBJ1-2	TGTGCTAGTGGTTCCCCGGGGACAGGGGCCTACTATGGCTACACCTTC	CASGSPGTGAYYGYTF
TRBV6-2/TRBV6-3	-	-	TRBJ2-3	TGTGCCAGCAGTTACGGTCAATCCCCTACGCAGTATTTT	CASSYGQSPTQYF
TRBV20-1	TRBD2	-	TRBJ2-1	TGCAGTGCTACCCGAGGCGGGGGGCCTACGAATGAGCAGTTCTTC	CSATRGGGPTNEQFF
TRBV5-4	-	few	TRBJ2-2	TGTGCCAGCAGCATACAGAACACCGGGGAGCTGTTTTTT	CASSIQNTGELFF
TRBV29-1	-	few	TRBJ1-4	TGCAGCGTTGTTGGTTATCGGGAAAAACTGTTTTTT	CSVVGYREKLFF
TRBV6-5	TRBD1	-	TRBJ1-5	TGTGCCAGCAGGTCTACAGGGGGAGGCAATCAGCCCCAGCATTTT	CASRSTGGGNQPQHF
TRBV6-5	-	many	TRBJ2-7	TGTGCCAGCAGCCCCGAGGGAGGGGGCTCCCACGAGCAGTACTTC	CASSPEGGGSHEQYF
TRBV27	-	-	TRBJ2-2	TGTGCCAGCAGTTTTCAAGTTTCGCGGACCGGGGAGCTGTTTTTT	CASSFQVSRTGELFF